This T cell receptor beta chain stems from a study of T cells in Graves' hyperthyroidism and ophthalmopathy (dated by TCRdb to 2018 to 2020). In the study overall: Peripheral blood samples were taken at the time of initial diagnosis, prior to any treatment. To identify distinguishing TCR V-J signatures, a discovery cohort of around 98 patients was used, comprising 43 with Graves' ophthalmopathy and around 60 with stable Graves' hyperthyroidism. An independent validation cohort of under 20 hyperthyroidism patients and about 16 patients who later progressed to ophthalmopathy tested prospective prediction of ophthalmopathy. The 95 to 100 discovery patients were randomly divided into training and test sets at a 7:3 ratio. The study also compared thyroid tissue and blood T-cell repertoires from over 5 Graves' hyperthyroidism patients. Following sampling, methimazole starting at 30 mg daily was given to hyperthyroidism patients, and high-dose intravenous methylprednisolone was given to ophthalmopathy patients. The paper describes TCR Vbeta CDR3 sequencing of roughly 130 peripheral blood samples, made up of some 40 ophthalmopathy patients, around 78 hyperthyroidism patients and about 17 progressor patients.

Moderately to severely active disease, a Clinical Activity Score of at least 3, a NOSPECS grade of at least 4, and a duration under 3 months were present in ophthalmopathy patients. The study excluded patients with uncontrolled infections, other autoimmune diseases, pregnancy or lactation. Diagnoses relied on clinical symptoms, serum thyroxine and TRAb, thyroid ultrasound and orbital computed tomography. PBMCs were isolated from about 9.2 ml of fresh peripheral blood by Ficoll-Paque density gradient centrifugation. Total RNA was extracted with Trizol reagent, and quality was checked on an Agilent 2100 Bioanalyzer. This clonotype was seen at least ten times. No cognate antigen has been identified for it. No much larger clone exists at a distance of one base, and base qualities are not known. Overall study results and their limits: In validation, progression to ophthalmopathy was predicted by the model with 70% to 71% sensitivity and nearly 75% specificity, a median of roughly six months before onset. Sample size was not statistically predetermined, and investigators were not blinded to group allocation. Ophthalmopathy was separated from stable hyperthyroidism by a 13 V-J signature model, with 87.88% sensitivity and around 81% specificity obtained in cross-validation and 80%/75% obtained in testing. Blood samples also contained most of the expanded thyroid clonotypes (frequency above 0.001), which suggests that blood repertoires may reflect thyroid immune responses.

Amplification of TCR beta CDR3 regions was carried out from RNA transcripts. The first round of RT-PCR for the TCR CDR3 was performed with the HTBI primer set and the Qiagen OneStep RT-PCR kit. Libraries were constructed in a second round of multiplex PCR, after which size selection and purification were performed. Libraries were sequenced paired-end with 100 bp reads on an Illumina HiSeq2000. The study's processing was this. SOAPnuke was used to process the raw data, removing reads that contained adapters or uncalled bases, had a mean Phred below 15, or lacked an exact match to the constant primer or identifier. High-quality paired reads were merged with COPE v1.2.5, and unique nucleotide sequences were defined as clonotypes. MiTCR v1.1 was used to align the clonotypes against IMGT TRBV, TRBD and TRBJ reference segments. The analysis was restricted to V-J combinations with a frequency above 0.0001, which together covered 99% to 99.2% of the repertoires. The TCS score was defined as F50 (clonal expansion) divided by E x V (chaos), with BLOSUM62-based TCRdist calculated between CDR3 peptides within each V-J. Welch's t-statistics and random forest reduced some 510 V-J features to roughly 13, which were used in a naive Bayes classifier (R e1071). TCRdb reanalyzed the raw reads on its own, using fastp at Q25 for trimming and MiXCR for clone calling, and kept in-frame beta chains. Rows with a matching CDR3 protein are joined into one entry that keeps the most common DNA and genes. The V and J calls and clone size are TCRdb's, not the authors'. Present in this sample are around 390,000 distinct CDR3 sequences, more than 14% of which were seen just once. Clones ranked in the top ten supply 15% to 20% of the sample.

Taken from cysteine to phenylalanine, the CDR3 has 15 residues. Only the CDR3 DNA stays, 45 bases, in frame from base 1. A distance of 13 bases separates the germline ends of V and J, which lose 0 bases and 5 bases respectively. CDR1 and CDR2 are read off the germline V gene (reference sequence) as MNHEY and SMNVEV. Sequencing was performed on blood. The receptor was derived from a woman aged 25 to 45 with Graves' ophthalmopathy. The chain uses TRBV27 and TRBJ1-1; the best D guess is TRBD1, with 5 bases matching. Here is the DNA: TGTGCCAGCAGTTTATCCGGAGTCGGGGGGACTGAAGCTTTCTTT. Its amino acids are CASSLSGVGGTEAFF.